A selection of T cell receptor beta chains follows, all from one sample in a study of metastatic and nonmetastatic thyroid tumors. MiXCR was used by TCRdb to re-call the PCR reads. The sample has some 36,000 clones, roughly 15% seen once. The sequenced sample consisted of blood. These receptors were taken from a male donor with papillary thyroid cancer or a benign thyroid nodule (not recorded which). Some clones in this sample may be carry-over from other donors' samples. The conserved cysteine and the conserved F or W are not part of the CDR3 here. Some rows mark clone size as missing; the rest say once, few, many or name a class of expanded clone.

CDR3aa: ASSYRTSRANTGELF
v_gene: TRBV6-2/TRBV6-3
j_gene: TRBJ2-2
abundance: .

CDR3aa: ASRDSGSGSYEQY
v_gene: TRBV28
j_gene: TRBJ2-7
abundance: .

CDR3aa: ASSIPQGQGEQY
v_gene: TRBV19
j_gene: TRBJ2-7
abundance: .

CDR3aa: AWSVGGFDEQY
v_gene: TRBV30
j_gene: TRBJ2-7
abundance: .

CDR3aa: ASSPPTGSLAKNIQY
v_gene: TRBV7-2
j_gene: TRBJ2-4
abundance: many

CDR3aa: ASSPGQGYGYT
v_gene: TRBV12-3/TRBV12-4
j_gene: TRBJ1-2
abundance: many

CDR3aa: ASSEWDASSYNEQF
v_gene: TRBV6-1
j_gene: TRBJ2-1
abundance: medium-sized

CDR3aa: ASSETSGWYEQY
v_gene: TRBV5-1
j_gene: TRBJ2-7
abundance: many

CDR3aa: ASSPPTIGASVLT
v_gene: TRBV11-3
j_gene: TRBJ2-6
abundance: .

CDR3aa: ASSGYQGPGANVLT
v_gene: TRBV10-2
j_gene: TRBJ2-6
abundance: many

CDR3aa: ASSYTRASGANVLT
v_gene: TRBV5-4
j_gene: TRBJ2-6
abundance: .

CDR3aa: ASSYDGSPFLSTDTQY
v_gene: TRBV5-1
j_gene: TRBJ2-3
abundance: many

CDR3aa: ASSPSLIRGLAKNIQY
v_gene: TRBV18
j_gene: TRBJ2-4
abundance: few

CDR3aa: ASSHWRGDGYT
v_gene: TRBV7-9
j_gene: TRBJ1-2
abundance: many

CDR3aa: ASSLDLAGTLEDNEQF
v_gene: TRBV11-1
j_gene: TRBJ2-1
abundance: once

CDR3aa: ASSSSGTDYVYGYT
v_gene: TRBV6-2/TRBV6-3
j_gene: TRBJ1-2
abundance: few

CDR3aa: ASSGALTGEF
v_gene: TRBV6-1
j_gene: TRBJ2-1
abundance: .

CDR3aa: ASLDRGTDTQY
v_gene: TRBV12-3/TRBV12-4
j_gene: TRBJ2-3
abundance: many

CDR3aa: AGNFTGDGYEQY
v_gene: TRBV6-1
j_gene: TRBJ2-7
abundance: few

CDR3aa: SAGAGVGTEAF
v_gene: TRBV29-1
j_gene: TRBJ1-1
abundance: many

CDR3aa: ASSAGNRYEQY
v_gene: TRBV9
j_gene: TRBJ2-7
abundance: many

CDR3aa: ASSYEDMGRYTQY
v_gene: TRBV6-2/TRBV6-3
j_gene: TRBJ2-5
abundance: few

CDR3aa: AISESRRQGGSYGYT
v_gene: TRBV10-3
j_gene: TRBJ1-2
abundance: many

CDR3aa: ASSPPSSGWGTDTQY
v_gene: TRBV18
j_gene: TRBJ2-3
abundance: many

CDR3aa: ASSPGQGTNTEAF
v_gene: TRBV12-3/TRBV12-4
j_gene: TRBJ1-1
abundance: many

CDR3aa: ASSGTGGTDTQY
v_gene: TRBV2
j_gene: TRBJ2-3
abundance: few

CDR3aa: ASSEDRGFFAYEQY
v_gene: TRBV5-1
j_gene: TRBJ2-7
abundance: many

CDR3aa: ASISGGSYNEQF
v_gene: TRBV6-5
j_gene: TRBJ2-1
abundance: few

CDR3aa: ASSFLADRANIQY
v_gene: TRBV6-2/TRBV6-3
j_gene: TRBJ2-4
abundance: many

CDR3aa: ASSTLAGTGDTTEAF
v_gene: TRBV19
j_gene: TRBJ1-1
abundance: .